This T cell receptor (beta chain) was captured in a study of blood T cell repertoires in COVID-19. Study background: The United States, Italy and Spain supplied acute and convalescent COVID-19 samples. Sources were T cells, B-cell-depleted T cells, or PBMCs; the material itself was cDNA or gDNA.

The participants were between about 18 and 90 years old and came from 24 US areas. The table came from immunoSEQ multiplex PCR; TCRdb's copy has only in-frame clones and leaves some out. The repertoire holds some 240,000 clones, with 84% as singletons. The receptor's source is a man aged 30-40 years with acute COVID-19. Sequencing input: PBMCs or T cells enriched from blood (not recorded which).

This chain's CDR3 is CASPRLSSYNSPLHF. The CDR3 region has the DNA TGTGCCTCCCCACGACTTAGCTCCTATAATTCACCCCTCCACTTT. The chain carries TRBV30 and TRBJ1-6; D is undetermined. Germline loops: CDR1 GTSNPN, CDR2 SVGIG (reference sequence). Trimming removed 7 bases from V and 0 bases from J, with 13 bases in between. The CDR3 consists of 15 residues. The full variable domain, in which reference TRBV30 and TRBJ1-6 provide the parts outside the CDR3, is SQTIHQWPATLVQPVGSPLSLECTVEGTSNPNLYWYRQAAGRGLQLLFYSVGIGQISSEVPQNLSASRPQDRQFILSSKKLLLSDSGFYLCASPRLSSYNSPLHFGNGTRLTVT.